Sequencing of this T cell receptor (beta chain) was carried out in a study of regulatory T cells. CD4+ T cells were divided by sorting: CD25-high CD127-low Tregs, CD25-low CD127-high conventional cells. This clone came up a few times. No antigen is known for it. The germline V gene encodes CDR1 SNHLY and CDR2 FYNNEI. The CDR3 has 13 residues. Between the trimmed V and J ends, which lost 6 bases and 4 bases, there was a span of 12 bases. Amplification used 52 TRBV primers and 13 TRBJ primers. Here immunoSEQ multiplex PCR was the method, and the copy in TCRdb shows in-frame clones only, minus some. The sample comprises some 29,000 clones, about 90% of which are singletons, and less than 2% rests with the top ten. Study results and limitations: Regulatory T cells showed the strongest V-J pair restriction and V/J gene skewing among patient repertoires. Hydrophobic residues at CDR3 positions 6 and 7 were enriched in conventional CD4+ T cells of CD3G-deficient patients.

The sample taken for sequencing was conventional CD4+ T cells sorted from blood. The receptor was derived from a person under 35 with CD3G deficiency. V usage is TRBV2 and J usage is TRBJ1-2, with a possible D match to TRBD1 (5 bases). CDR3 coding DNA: TGTGCCAGCAGGGGAGGGGCCCTCTATGGCTACACCTTC. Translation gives CASRGGALYGYTF.